Sequencing of this TCR beta chain was carried out in a study of blood T cell repertoires in COVID-19. Overall study context: Spain, Italy and the United States supplied samples that represented acute and convalescent COVID-19. Nucleic acid was either cDNA or gDNA, and it came from T cells, B-cell-depleted T cells, or PBMCs.

The V and J ends lost 0 bases and 10 bases respectively, with 17 bases between them. CDR3 length: 14 residues. Germline V lookup: CDR1 GTSNPN, CDR2 SVGIG (reference sequence). Source study methods: By means of reference gene primer amplification, nucleated cell counts were estimated. Some clones are missing from TCRdb's copy, which holds only in-frame ones; the method was immunoSEQ multiplex PCR. That table gives V, J and clone size, and the DNA gave D and trimming. The sample records about 180,000 clones, approximately 88% being singletons. V and J are TRBV30 and TRBJ2-3, with D possibly TRBD2 on 7 matching bases. The TCR originated in a woman aged 55-69 years with acute or convalescent COVID-19. Source material: peripheral blood. This chain's CDR3 is CAWSVLGGGPAQYF. The CDR3 DNA is TGTGCCTGGAGTGTACTAGGGGGGGGCCCTGCGCAGTATTTT.